This T cell receptor beta chain was profiled in a study of blood T cell repertoires in COVID-19. In the study overall: Collection of acute and convalescent COVID-19 samples took place in the United States, Italy and Spain.

Methods used by the authors: Reference gene primer amplification in the assay estimated nucleated cell counts. Sequencing was performed with immunoSEQ multiplex PCR; in TCRdb, only in-frame clones are kept and a portion is missing. That table gives V, J and clone size, and the DNA gave D and trimming. Of some 340,000 clones listed, more than 75% are singletons. The length of the CDR3 is 13 residues. The V gene end was trimmed by 7 bases and the J gene end by 7 bases; junction bases not matched to a gene: 9. Germline loops: CDR1 MDHEN, CDR2 SYDVKM. Two negative PCRs, clearance, or symptom resolution were required of recovered Cohort 3 donors.

The V gene is TRBV28, the J gene TRBJ1-2; 7 bases are shared with TRBD1. Sequencing was done on a sample of PBMCs or T cells enriched from blood (not recorded which). The origin of this receptor is a woman aged 25 to 39 who had recovered from COVID-19. The CDR3: CASKGAMTVGYTF. In DNA, the CDR3 is TGTGCCAGCAAGGGGGCGATGACCGTTGGCTACACCTTC.